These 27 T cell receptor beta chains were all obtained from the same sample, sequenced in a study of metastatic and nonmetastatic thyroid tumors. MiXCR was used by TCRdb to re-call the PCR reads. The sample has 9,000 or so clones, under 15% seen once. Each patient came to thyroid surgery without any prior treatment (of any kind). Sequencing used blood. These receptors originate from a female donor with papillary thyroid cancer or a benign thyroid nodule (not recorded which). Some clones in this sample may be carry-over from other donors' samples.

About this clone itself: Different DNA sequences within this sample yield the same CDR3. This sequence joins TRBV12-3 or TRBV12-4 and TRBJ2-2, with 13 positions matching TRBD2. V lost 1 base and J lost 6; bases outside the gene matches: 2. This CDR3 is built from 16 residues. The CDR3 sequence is CASSLGTSGRPGELFF. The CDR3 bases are TGTGCCAGCAGTTTAGGGACTAGCGGGAGACCCGGGGAGCTGTTTTTT.

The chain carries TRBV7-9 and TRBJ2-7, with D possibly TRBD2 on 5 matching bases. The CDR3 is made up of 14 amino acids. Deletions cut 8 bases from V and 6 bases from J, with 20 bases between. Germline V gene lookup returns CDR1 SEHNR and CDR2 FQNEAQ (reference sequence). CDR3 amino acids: CASGNDIGGGEQYF. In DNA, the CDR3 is TGTGCCAGCGGCAACGACATTGGAGGCGGCGAGCAGTACTTC.

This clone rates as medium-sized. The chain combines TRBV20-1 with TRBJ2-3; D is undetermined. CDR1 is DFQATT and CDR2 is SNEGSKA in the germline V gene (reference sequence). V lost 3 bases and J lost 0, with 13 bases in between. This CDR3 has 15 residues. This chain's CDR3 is CSASVGMPSTDTQYF. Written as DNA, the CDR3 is TGCAGTGCTAGTGTAGGAATGCCTAGCACAGATACGCAGTATTTT.

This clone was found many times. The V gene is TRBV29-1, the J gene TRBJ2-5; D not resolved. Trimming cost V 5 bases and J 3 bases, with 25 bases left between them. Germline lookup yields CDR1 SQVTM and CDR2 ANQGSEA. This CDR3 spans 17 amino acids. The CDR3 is CSVLPLDWPGEEETQYF. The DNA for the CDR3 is TGCAGCGTTCTCCCCCTTGACTGGCCAGGCGAGGAAGAGACCCAGTACTTC.

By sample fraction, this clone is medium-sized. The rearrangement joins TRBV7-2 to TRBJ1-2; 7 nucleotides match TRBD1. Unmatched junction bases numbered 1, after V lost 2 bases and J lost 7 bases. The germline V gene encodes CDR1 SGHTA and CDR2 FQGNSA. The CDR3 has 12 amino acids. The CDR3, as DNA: TGTGCCAGCAGCTTATACAGGGGTGGCTACACCTTC. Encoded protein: CASSLYRGGYTF. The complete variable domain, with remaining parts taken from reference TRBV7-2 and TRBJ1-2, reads GAGVSQSPSNKVTEKGKDVELRCDPISGHTALYWYRQSLGQGLEFLIYFQGNSAPDKSGLPSDRFSAERTGGSVSTLTIQRTQQEDSAVYLCASSLYRGGYTFGSGTRLTVV.

For the CDR3, the DNA is TGTGCCAGTAGTATCACACAGGGGGGAAACTATGGCTACACCTTC. Encoded protein: CASSITQGGNYGYTF. V gene TRBV19 combines with J gene TRBJ1-2, with 8 bases that match TRBD1. V lost 3 bases to trimming and J lost 2 bases; unmatched junction nucleotides: 5. The CDR3 totals 15 residues. The V gene's germline CDR1 is LNHDA and CDR2 SQIVND (reference sequence).

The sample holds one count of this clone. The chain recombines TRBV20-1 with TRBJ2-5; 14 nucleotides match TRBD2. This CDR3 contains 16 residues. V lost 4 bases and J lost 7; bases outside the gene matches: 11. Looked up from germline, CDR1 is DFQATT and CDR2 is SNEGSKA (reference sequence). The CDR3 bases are TGCAGTGCTACGGAGGGACTAGCGGGAGCTCAGGTGACCCAGTACTTC. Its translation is CSATEGLAGAQVTQYF.

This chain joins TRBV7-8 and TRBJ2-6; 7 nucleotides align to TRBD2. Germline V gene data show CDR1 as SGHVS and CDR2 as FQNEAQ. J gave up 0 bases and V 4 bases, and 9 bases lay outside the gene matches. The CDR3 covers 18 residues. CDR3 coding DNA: TGTGCCAGCAGCTACCCCCGGGCGGGGGTCTCTGGGGCCAACGTCCTGACTTTC. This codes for CASSYPRAGVSGANVLTF.

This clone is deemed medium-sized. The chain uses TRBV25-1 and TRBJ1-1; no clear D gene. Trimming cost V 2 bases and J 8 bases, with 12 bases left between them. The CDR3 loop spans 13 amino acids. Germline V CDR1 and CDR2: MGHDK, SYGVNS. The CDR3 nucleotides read TGTGCCAGCAGTGAACCGACACGCAGGGAAGCTTTCTTT. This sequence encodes CASSEPTRREAFF.

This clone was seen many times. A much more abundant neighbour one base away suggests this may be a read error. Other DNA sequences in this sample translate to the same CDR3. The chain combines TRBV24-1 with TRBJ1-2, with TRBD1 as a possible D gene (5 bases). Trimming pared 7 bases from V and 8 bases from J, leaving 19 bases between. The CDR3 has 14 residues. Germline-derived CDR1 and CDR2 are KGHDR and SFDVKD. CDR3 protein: CATSDTGGGDGYTF. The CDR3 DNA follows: TGTGCCACCAGCGATACCGGAGGAGGGGACGGCTACACCTTC.

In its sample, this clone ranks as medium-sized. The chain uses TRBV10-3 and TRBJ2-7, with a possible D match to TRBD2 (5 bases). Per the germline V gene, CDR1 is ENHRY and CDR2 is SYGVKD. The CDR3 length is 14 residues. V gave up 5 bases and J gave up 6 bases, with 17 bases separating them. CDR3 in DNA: TGTGCCATCAGTCAAGCCCCCGGGAATTTCGAGCAGTACTTC. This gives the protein CAISQAPGNFEQYF.

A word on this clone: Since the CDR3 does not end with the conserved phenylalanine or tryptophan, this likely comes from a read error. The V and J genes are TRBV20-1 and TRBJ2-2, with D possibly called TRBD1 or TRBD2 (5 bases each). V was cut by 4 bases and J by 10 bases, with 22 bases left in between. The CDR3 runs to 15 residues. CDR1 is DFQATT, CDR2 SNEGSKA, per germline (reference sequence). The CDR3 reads CSATDAGGDNVELFL. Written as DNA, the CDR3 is TGCAGTGCTACAGATGCTGGGGGAGATAACGTGGAGCTGTTTCTT.

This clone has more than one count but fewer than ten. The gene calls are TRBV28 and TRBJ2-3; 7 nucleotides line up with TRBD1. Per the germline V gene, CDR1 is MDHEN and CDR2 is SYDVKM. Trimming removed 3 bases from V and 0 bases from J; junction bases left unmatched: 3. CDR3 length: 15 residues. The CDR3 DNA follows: TGTGCCAGCAGTTTGGACAGGCCAAGCACAGATACGCAGTATTTT. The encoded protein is CASSLDRPSTDTQYF. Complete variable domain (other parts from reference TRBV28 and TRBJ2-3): DVKVTQSSRYLVKRTGEKVFLECVQDMDHENMFWYRQDPGLGLRLIYFSYDVKMKEKGDIPEGYSVSREKKERFSLILESASTNQTSMYLCASSLDRPSTDTQYFGPGTRLTVL.

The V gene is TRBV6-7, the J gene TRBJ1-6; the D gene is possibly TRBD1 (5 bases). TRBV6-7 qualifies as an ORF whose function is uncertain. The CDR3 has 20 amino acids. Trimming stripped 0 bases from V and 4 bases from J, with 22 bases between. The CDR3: CASSYSSLLVCGGYNSPLHF. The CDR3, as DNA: TGTGCCAGCAGTTACTCGAGTCTTCTCGTGTGCGGGGGATATAATTCACCCCTCCACTTT.

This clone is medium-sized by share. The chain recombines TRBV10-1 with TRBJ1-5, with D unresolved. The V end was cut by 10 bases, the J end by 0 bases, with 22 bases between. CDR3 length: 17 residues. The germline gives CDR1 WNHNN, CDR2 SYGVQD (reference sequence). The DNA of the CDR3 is TGCGCCACCCTCGACCCGACGCCGGGAGGTAGCAATCAGCCCCAGCATTTT. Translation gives CATLDPTPGGSNQPQHF.

The CDR3 nucleotides read TGTGCCAGCACCCCTTGGTGGAGCACTGTAAACACCATATATTTT. Its translation is CASTPWWSTVNTIYF. This chain links TRBV2 with TRBJ1-3; D unresolved. Trimming took 7 bases from V and 6 from J, leaving 19 bases between them. There are 15 residues in the CDR3. Germline CDR1 reads SNHLY; CDR2 reads FYNNEI. Full variable domain (rest looked up from reference TRBV2 and TRBJ1-3): EPEVTQTPSHQVTQMGQEVILRCVPISNHLYFYWYRQILGQKVEFLVSFYNNEISEKSEIFDDQFSVERPDGSNFTLKIRSTKLEDSAMYFCASTPWWSTVNTIYFGEGSWLTVV.

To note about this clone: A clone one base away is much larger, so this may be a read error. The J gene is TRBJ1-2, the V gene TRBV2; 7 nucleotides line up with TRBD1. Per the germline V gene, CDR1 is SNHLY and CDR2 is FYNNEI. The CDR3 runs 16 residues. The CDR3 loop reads CANKGQMEDQGNGYIF. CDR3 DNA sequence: TGTGCAAACAAGGGACAGATGGAGGATCAAGGAAATGGCTACATCTTC. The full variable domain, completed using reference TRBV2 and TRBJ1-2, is EPEVTQTPSHQVTQMGQEVILRCVPISNHLYFYWYRQILGQKVEFLVSFYNNEISEKSEIFDDQFSVERPDGSNFTLKIRSTKLEDSAMYFCANKGQMEDQGNGYIFGSGTRLTVV.

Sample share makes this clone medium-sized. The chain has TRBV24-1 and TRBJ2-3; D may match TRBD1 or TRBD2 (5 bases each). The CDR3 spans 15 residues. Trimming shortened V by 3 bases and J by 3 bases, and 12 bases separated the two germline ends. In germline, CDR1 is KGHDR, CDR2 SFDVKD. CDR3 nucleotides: TGTGCCACCAGTGATACGGCAGGGAGAACAGATACGCAGTATTTT. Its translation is CATSDTAGRTDTQYF.

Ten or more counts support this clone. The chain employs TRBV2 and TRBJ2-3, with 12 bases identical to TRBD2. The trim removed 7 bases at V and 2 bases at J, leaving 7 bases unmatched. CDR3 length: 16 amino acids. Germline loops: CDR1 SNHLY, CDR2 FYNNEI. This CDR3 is CASTRGLAGHTDTQYF. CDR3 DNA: TGTGCCAGCACCCGTGGACTAGCGGGACACACAGATACGCAGTATTTT. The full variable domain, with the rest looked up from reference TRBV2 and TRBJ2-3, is EPEVTQTPSHQVTQMGQEVILRCVPISNHLYFYWYRQILGQKVEFLVSFYNNEISEKSEIFDDQFSVERPDGSNFTLKIRSTKLEDSAMYFCASTRGLAGHTDTQYFGPGTRLTVL.

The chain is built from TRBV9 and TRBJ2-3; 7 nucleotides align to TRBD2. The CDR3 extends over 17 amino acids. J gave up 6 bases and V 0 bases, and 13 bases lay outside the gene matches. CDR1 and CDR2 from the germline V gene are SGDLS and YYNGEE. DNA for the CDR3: TGTGCCAGCAGCGTAGGGGGGGGAGCGGGCGGCCGGGATACGCAGTATTTT. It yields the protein CASSVGGGAGGRDTQYF.

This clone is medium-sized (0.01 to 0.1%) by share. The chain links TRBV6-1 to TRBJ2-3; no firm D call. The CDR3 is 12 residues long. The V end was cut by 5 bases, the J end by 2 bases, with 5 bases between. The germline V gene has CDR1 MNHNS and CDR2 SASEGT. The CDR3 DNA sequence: TGTGCCAGCAGTTCTTACACAGATACGCAGTATTTT. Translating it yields CASSSYTDTQYF.

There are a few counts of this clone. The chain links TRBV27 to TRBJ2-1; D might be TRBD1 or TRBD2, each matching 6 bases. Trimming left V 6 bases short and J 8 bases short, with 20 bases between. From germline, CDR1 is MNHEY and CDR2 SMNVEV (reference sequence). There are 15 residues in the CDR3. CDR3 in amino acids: CASRSGGTSAYEQFF. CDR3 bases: TGTGCCAGCAGAAGTGGCGGGACAAGCGCCTATGAGCAGTTCTTC.

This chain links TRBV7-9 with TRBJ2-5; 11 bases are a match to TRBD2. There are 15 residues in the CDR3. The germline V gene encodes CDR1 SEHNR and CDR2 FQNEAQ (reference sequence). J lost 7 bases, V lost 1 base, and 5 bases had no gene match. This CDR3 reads CASSLGLAGIGTQYF. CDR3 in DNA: TGTGCCAGCAGCTTAGGACTAGCGGGAATAGGGACCCAGTACTTC. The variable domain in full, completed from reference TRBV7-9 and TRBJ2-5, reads DTGVSQNPRHKITKRGQNVTFRCDPISEHNRLYWYRQTLGQGPEFLTYFQNEAQLEKSRLLSDRFSAERPKGSFSTLEIQRTEQGDSAMYLCASSLGLAGIGTQYFGPGTRLLVL.

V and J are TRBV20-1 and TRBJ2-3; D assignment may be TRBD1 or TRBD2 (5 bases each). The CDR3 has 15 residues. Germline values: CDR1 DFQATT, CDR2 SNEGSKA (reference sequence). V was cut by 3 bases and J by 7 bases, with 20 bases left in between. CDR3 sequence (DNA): TGCAGTGCTAGTTGGGGGTGGGCGGTGACATATACGCAGTATTTT. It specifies CSASWGWAVTYTQYF.

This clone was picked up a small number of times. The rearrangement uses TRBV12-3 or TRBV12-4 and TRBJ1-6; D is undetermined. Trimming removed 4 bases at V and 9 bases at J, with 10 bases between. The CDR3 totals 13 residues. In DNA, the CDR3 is TGTGCCAGCAGTTACCCTCCTCCTTCACCCCTCCACTTT. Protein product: CASSYPPPSPLHF.

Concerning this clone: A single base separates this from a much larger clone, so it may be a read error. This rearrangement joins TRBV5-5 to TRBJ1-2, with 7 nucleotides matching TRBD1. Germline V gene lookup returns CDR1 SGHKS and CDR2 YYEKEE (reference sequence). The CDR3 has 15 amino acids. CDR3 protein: CAISTEGTAGDGCTF. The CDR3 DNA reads TGTGCCATCAGCACGGAAGGGACAGCCGGAGATGGCTGCACCTTC.

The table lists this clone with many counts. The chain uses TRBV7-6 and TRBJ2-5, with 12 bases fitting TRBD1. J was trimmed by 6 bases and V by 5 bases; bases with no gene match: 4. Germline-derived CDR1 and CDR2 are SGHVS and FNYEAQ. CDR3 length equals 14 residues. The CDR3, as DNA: TGTGCCAGCAGCAGGGACAGGGGGCTGAAGACCCAGTACTTC. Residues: CASSRDRGLKTQYF.